This TCR beta chain was retrieved from a study of blood T cell repertoires in COVID-19. Study-wide context: Collection of acute and convalescent COVID-19 samples took place in the United States, Italy and Spain. T cells, B-cell-depleted T cells, or PBMCs supplied cDNA or gDNA.

Authors' methods: Nucleated cell number was recorded as an estimate derived from reference gene primer amplification. Clones were read by immunoSEQ multiplex PCR, and TCRdb kept only the in-frame ones, dropping some. That table is the source of V, J and clone size, and D and trimming were worked out from the DNA. This sample carries some 700,000 clones, 85% to 90% of them seen once, and the ten largest clones take under 0.3%. The CDR3 contains 16 residues. Germline values: CDR1 MDHEN, CDR2 SYDVKM. V dropped 7 bases and J dropped 8; count of bases not matched to a gene: 17. This chain uses TRBV28 with TRBJ1-2, with 9 bases matching TRBD1. The sequence was obtained from a young woman with acute or convalescent COVID-19. Sequencing was done on a sample of peripheral blood. The CDR3 sequence is CASTEGGTGTLRGYTF. The CDR3 nucleotides are TGTGCCAGCACCGAGGGGGGGACAGGGACTTTGAGGGGCTACACCTTC.